This entry concerns a single T cell receptor (beta chain). Its matching antigen is unknown. This specimen comes from a study of vaccination and CD4 T cells after COVID-19. Across the study: Investigators took post-vaccine samples a median roughly 72 days after dose two, within a range of 14 to 241.

Time point of the sample: late sampling 161 to 241 days after vaccination in a few convalescent patients. TCRdb processed the PCR reads anew with MiXCR; each CDR3 protein has one entry. The sample holds more than 25,000 distinct CDR3 sequences, almost 50% seen once. The study's findings and limits: Median SARS-CoV-2-reactive clonotype numbers rose nonsignificantly, about 21 to 38.

The sequencing used CD4+ T cells from blood, collected about 7 months after SARS-CoV-2 vaccination. This TCR was sampled from a human donor who had recovered from COVID-19.

In DNA form, the CDR3 reads TGTGCCAGCAGAGCCCCCCATCAGCCCCAGCATTTT. This gives the protein CASRAPHQPQHF. The rearrangement joins TRBV6-1 to TRBJ1-5; no reliable D call. The CDR3 has 12 amino acids. The V end lost 6 bases, the J end lost 5 bases, and 8 bases lay between the germline ends. Germline V gene lookup returns CDR1 MNHNS and CDR2 SASEGT.